One sample yielded the 14 T cell receptor beta chains listed below, sequenced in a study of memory CD4+ T cells and cytomegalovirus serostatus. The assay was immunoSEQ multiplex PCR, and TCRdb's table has in-frame clones only and misses some. The sample lists 75,000 to 90,000 clones, 80% seen once, with around 0.73% in the top ten. The sort gate was single viable CD3+CD4+CD8-CD45RO+ cells for memory CD4+ T cells. Sample: memory CD4+ T cells from blood. The origin of the receptors is an adult in good health and CMV-seronegative.

This clone was seen just once. V and J are TRBV13 and TRBJ2-5; D remains unclear. Germline V lookup: CDR1 PRHDT, CDR2 FYEKMQ (reference sequence). V was pared by 2 bases and J by 3 bases, with 7 bases between. The CDR3 is made up of 13 amino acids. The CDR3 DNA reads TGTGCCAGCAGCTTAAGACCCGAAGAGACCCAGTACTTC. Translated, it gives CASSLRPEETQYF. Full variable domain (outside the CDR3, taken from reference TRBV13 and TRBJ2-5): AAGVIQSPRHLIKEKRETATLKCYPIPRHDTVYWYQQGPGQDPQFLISFYEKMQSDKGSIPDRFSAQQFSDYHSELNMSSLELGDSALYFCASSLRPEETQYFGPGTRLLVL.

The V and J genes are TRBV28 and TRBJ2-7; D might be TRBD2 (6 bases). This CDR3 contains 14 residues. CDR1 is MDHEN and CDR2 is SYDVKM in the germline V gene. Trimming cost V 1 base and J 3 bases, with 10 bases left between them. Here the CDR3 reads CASSLSGEDYEQYF. The CDR3 DNA sequence: TGTGCCAGCAGTTTATCGGGAGAAGACTACGAGCAGTACTTC. Together with reference TRBV28 and TRBJ2-7, the CDR3 gives the full variable domain: DVKVTQSSRYLVKRTGEKVFLECVQDMDHENMFWYRQDPGLGLRLIYFSYDVKMKEKGDIPEGYSVSREKKERFSLILESASTNQTSMYLCASSLSGEDYEQYFGPGTRLTVT.

This chain links TRBV6-4 with TRBJ2-1; 7 bases fit TRBD2. With V trimmed by 3 bases and J by 9 bases, 11 bases remained unmatched. The germline gives CDR1 MRHNA, CDR2 SNTAGT. This CDR3 contains 15 residues. The CDR3 DNA reads TGTGCCAGCAGTGAATTAAGCGGGGCCTGGAGTGAGCAGTTCTTC. It translates to CASSELSGAWSEQFF.

The chain couples TRBV5-4 to TRBJ2-5; TRBD1 matches at 7 bases. J lost 1 base, V lost 4 bases, and 4 bases had no gene match. Germline V lookup: CDR1 SGHNT, CDR2 YYREEE (reference sequence). CDR3 length equals 14 residues. The CDR3 reads CASSRQGAQETQYF. The DNA of the CDR3 is TGTGCCAGCAGCCGACAGGGAGCCCAAGAGACCCAGTACTTC. Combining the CDR3 with reference TRBV5-4 and TRBJ2-5 gives the whole variable domain ETGVTQSPTHLIKTRGQQVTLRCSSQSGHNTVSWYQQALGQGPQFIFQYYREEENGRGNFPPRFSGLQFPNYSSELNVNALELDDSALYLCASSRQGAQETQYFGPGTRLLVL.

The chain employs TRBV7-2 and TRBJ1-2; TRBD1 agrees at 9 bases. After removal of 0 bases from V and 3 bases from J, the junction contained 2 bases not matched to a gene. Germline V gives CDR1 SGHTA, CDR2 FQGNSA. This CDR3 contains 15 residues. The CDR3 DNA reads TGTGCCAGCAGCTTAGCGACAGGGGGGTACTATGGCTACACCTTC. Its translation: CASSLATGGYYGYTF.

V gene TRBV30 combines with J gene TRBJ2-3; possible D gene TRBD2, 6 bases. CDR1 and CDR2 from the germline V gene are GTSNPN and SVGIG (reference sequence). The CDR3 spans 16 residues. The V end was cut by 2 bases, the J end by 0 bases, with 15 bases between. CDR3 sequence reads: CAWSFLGLPSTDTQYF. CDR3 sequence (DNA): TGTGCCTGGAGTTTCCTGGGACTCCCTAGCACAGATACGCAGTATTTT.

This clone showed up just a few times. The genes are TRBV7-9 and TRBJ1-1; maybe TRBD1 (5 bases). The CDR3 runs 13 residues. Looked up from germline, CDR1 is SEHNR and CDR2 is FQNEAQ (reference sequence). The V end was cut by 6 bases, the J end by 3 bases, with 11 bases between. The CDR3 nucleotides read TGTGCCAGCAGTCGACAGTTAGACACTGAAGCTTTCTTT. It yields the protein CASSRQLDTEAFF.

The chain uses TRBV25-1 and TRBJ2-1; no clear D. CDR1 is MGHDK, CDR2 SYGVNS, per germline. The V end lost 6 bases, the J end lost 2 bases, and 14 bases lay between the germline ends. This CDR3 comprises 15 residues. DNA of the CDR3: TGTGCCAGCAGCCCGAAGGGAACTCCCTACAATGAGCAGTTCTTC. As protein: CASSPKGTPYNEQFF. Using reference TRBV25-1 and TRBJ2-1 for the parts outside the CDR3, the full variable domain is EADIYQTPRYLVIGTGKKITLECSQTMGHDKMYWYQQDPGMELHLIHYSYGVNSTEKGDLSSESTVSRIRTEHFPLTLESARPSHTSQYLCASSPKGTPYNEQFFGPGTRLTVL.

The chain links TRBV5-4 to TRBJ1-1, with D possibly matching TRBD1 (6 bases). The CDR3 contains 15 residues. The V end lost 3 bases, the J end lost 0 bases, and 12 bases lay between the germline ends. The germline V gene encodes CDR1 SGHNT and CDR2 YYREEE (reference sequence). CDR3 region: CASSSGGGMNTEAFF. The CDR3 DNA sequence: TGTGCCAGCAGCTCGGGAGGGGGGATGAACACTGAAGCTTTCTTT.

This chain connects TRBV30 to TRBJ2-7; D remains unclear. Trimming stripped 3 bases from V and 4 bases from J, with 7 bases between. Looked up from germline, CDR1 is GTSNPN and CDR2 is SVGIG (reference sequence). The CDR3 consists of 11 residues. The CDR3 DNA reads as TGTGCCTGGAGCGAGAATTACGAGCAGTACTTC. Translated, it gives CAWSENYEQYF.

The rearrangement uses TRBV7-3 and TRBJ2-2; 8 nucleotides line up with TRBD1. The germline gives CDR1 SGHTA, CDR2 FQGTGA. The CDR3 totals 15 residues. J gave up 4 bases and V 4 bases, and 5 bases lay outside the gene matches. CDR3 DNA: TGTGCCAGCAGCTATCAGGGGGCCGGCACCGGGGAGCTGTTTTTT. Its protein product is CASSYQGAGTGELFF.

This clone was picked up a small number of times. The chain employs TRBV21-1 and TRBJ2-4. TRBV21-1 is annotated as a pseudogene. The CDR3 is 15 residues long. The CDR3 spells CASRGEEGAKNIQYF. In nucleotides, the CDR3 is TGTGCCAGTCGAGGGGAAGAAGGGGCCAAAAACATTCAGTACTTC.

The CDR3 coding sequence is TGTGCCAGCAGCTTACAGGGGGCCACAGATACGCAGTATTTT. It yields the protein CASSLQGATDTQYF. The chain recombines TRBV5-4 with TRBJ2-3, with TRBD1 matching 9 bases. The CDR3 runs 14 residues. V was clipped by 2 bases and J by 2 bases; unmatched bases: 0. Germline lookup yields CDR1 SGHNT and CDR2 YYREEE (reference sequence).

The chain is built from TRBV18 and TRBJ2-7; D possibly corresponds to TRBD1 (5 bases). CDR1 and CDR2 from the germline V gene are KGHSH and LQKENI. The CDR3 consists of 15 residues. The ends were cut back, 3 bases at V and 6 bases at J, with 18 bases in the middle. Here the CDR3 reads CASSPLAGQDGEQYF. The CDR3 nucleotides are TGTGCCAGCTCACCCCTGGCAGGGCAGGACGGCGAGCAGTACTTC.